The clone carrying this T cell receptor (beta chain) came up many times. Its matching antigen is unknown. RNA transcripts yielded amplified TCR beta CDR3 regions. Amplification began with first-round RT-PCR using HTBI primers, then second-round multiplex PCR was performed. TCRdb used MiXCR to reprocess the multiplex PCR reads, holding one entry per CDR3 protein. This sample has a few hundred thousand distinct CDR3 sequences; just over 15% occur once, and the top ten carry around 7%. Out of about 11 ml of fresh peripheral blood, PBMCs were obtained. The data are from a study of Graves' ophthalmopathy and Graves' hyperthyroidism. The study's findings and limits: Blood shared most expanded thyroid clonotypes above 0.001 frequency. The model forecast ophthalmopathy progression, reaching under 71% sensitivity and 72% to 80% specificity.

The CDR3 extends over 13 amino acids. Trimming removed 0 bases at V and 9 bases at J, with 6 bases between. Germline lookup yields CDR1 MNHEY and CDR2 SMNVEV (reference sequence). The sample was peripheral blood. This TCR derives from a woman under 30 with stable Graves' hyperthyroidism. This chain joins TRBV27 and TRBJ1-6, with unresolved D. Written as DNA, the CDR3 is TGTGCCAGCAGTTTATCGACTGCTTCACCCCTCCACTTT. This encodes CASSLSTASPLHF.